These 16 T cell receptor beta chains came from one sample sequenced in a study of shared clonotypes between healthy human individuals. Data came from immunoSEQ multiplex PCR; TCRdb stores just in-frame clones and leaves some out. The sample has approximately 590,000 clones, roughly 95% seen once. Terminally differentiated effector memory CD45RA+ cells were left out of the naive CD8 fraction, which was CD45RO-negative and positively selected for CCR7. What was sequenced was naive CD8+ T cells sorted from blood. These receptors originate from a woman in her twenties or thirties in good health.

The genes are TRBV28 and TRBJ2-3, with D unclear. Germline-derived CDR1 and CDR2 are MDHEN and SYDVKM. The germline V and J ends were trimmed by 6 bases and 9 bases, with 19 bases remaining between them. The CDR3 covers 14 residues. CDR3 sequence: CASSPFKSPGTQYF. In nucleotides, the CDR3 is TGTGCCAGCAGCCCCTTCAAAAGCCCTGGCACGCAGTATTTT.

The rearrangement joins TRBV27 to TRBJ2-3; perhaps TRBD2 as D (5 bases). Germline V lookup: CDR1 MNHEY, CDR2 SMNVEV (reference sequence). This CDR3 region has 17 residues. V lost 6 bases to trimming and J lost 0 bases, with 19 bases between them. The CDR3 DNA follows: TGTGCCAGCAGCCTAAGGAGCGGTACCATTAGCACAGATACGCAGTATTTT. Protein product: CASSLRSGTISTDTQYF.

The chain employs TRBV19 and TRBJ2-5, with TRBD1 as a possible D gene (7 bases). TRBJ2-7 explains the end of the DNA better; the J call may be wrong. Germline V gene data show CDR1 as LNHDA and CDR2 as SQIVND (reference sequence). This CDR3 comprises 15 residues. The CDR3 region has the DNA TGTGCCAGTAGTATGCTCCCACCAGGGGGGCACGAGCAGTACTTC. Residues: CASSMLPPGGHEQYF.

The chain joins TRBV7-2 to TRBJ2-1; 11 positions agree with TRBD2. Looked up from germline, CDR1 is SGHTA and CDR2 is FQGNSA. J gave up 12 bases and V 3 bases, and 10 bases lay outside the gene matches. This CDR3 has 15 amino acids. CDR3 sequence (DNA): TGTGCCAGCAGCTTTCTAGCGGGGGGCAATAGTGGGCAGTTCTTC. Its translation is CASSFLAGGNSGQFF.

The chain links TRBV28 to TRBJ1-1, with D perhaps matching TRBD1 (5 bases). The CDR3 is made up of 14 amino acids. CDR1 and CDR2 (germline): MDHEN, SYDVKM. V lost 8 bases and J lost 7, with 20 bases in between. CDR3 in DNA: TGTGCCAGCTGCGGACGGGGCCTCCAAGTTGAAGCTTTCTTT. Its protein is CASCGRGLQVEAFF.

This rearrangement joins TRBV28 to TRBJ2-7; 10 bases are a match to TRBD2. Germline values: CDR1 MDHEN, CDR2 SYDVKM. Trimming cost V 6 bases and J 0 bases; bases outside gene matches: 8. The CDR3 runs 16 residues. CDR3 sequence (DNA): TGTGCCAGCAGCCCCCCACTAGCGGGACTCTCCTACGAGCAGTACTTC. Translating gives CASSPPLAGLSYEQYF.

CDR3 amino acids: CASSWGLWGTEAFF. DNA of the CDR3: TGTGCCAGCAGCTGGGGCCTTTGGGGCACTGAAGCTTTCTTT. V is TRBV5-6 and J is TRBJ1-1; D is possibly TRBD1 (5 bases). Per the germline V gene, CDR1 is SGHDT and CDR2 is YYEEEE. V shed 3 bases and J shed 4 bases, with 13 bases lying between them. The CDR3 is made up of 14 amino acids.

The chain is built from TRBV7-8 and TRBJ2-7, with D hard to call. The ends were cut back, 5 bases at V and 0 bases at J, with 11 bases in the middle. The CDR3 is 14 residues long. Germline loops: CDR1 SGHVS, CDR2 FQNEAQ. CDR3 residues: CASSPYAGSYEQYF. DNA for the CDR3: TGTGCCAGCAGCCCTTACGCAGGCTCCTACGAGCAGTACTTC.

The CDR3 sequence is CASSFQAGVTDTQYF. The CDR3 DNA reads as TGTGCCAGCAGCTTCCAAGCGGGAGTAACAGATACGCAGTATTTT. This chain connects TRBV5-6 to TRBJ2-3; 8 bases align to TRBD2. The J segment lost 3 bases and the V segment lost 2 bases, leaving 5 bases of the junction unmatched. In germline, CDR1 is SGHDT, CDR2 YYEEEE. CDR3 length: 15 amino acids.

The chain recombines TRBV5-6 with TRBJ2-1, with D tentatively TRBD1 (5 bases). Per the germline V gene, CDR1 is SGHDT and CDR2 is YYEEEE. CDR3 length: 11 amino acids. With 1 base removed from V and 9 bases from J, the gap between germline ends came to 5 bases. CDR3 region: CASSLRGEQFF. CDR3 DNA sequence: TGTGCCAGCAGCTTGAGGGGTGAGCAGTTCTTC.

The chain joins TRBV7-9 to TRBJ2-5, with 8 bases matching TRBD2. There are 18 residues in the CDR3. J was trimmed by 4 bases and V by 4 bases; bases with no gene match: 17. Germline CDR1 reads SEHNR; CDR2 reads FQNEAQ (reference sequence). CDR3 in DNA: TGTGCCAGCAGCTCTCCGAGCGGGAGACCTAGCGTCAGAGAGACCCAGTACTTC. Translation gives CASSSPSGRPSVRETQYF.

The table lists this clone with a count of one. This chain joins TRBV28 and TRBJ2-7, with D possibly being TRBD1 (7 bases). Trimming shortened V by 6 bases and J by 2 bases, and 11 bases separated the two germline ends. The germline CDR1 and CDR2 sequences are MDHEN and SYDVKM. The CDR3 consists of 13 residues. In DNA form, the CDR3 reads TGTGCCAGCAGGACAGGGAGGCCCTACGAGCAGTACTTC. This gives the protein CASRTGRPYEQYF.

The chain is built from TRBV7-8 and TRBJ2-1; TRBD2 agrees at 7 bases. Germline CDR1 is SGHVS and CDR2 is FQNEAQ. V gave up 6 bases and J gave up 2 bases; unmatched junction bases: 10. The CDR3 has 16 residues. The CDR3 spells CASRYAGVGTYNEQFF. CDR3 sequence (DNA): TGTGCCAGCAGGTACGCGGGAGTAGGAACCTACAATGAGCAGTTCTTC.

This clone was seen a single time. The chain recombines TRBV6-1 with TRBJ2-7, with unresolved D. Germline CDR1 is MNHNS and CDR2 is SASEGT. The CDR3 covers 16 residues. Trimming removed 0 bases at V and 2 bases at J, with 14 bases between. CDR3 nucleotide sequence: TGTGCCAGCAGTGAAGCGGCCAATGTAGAGACCTACGAGCAGTACTTC. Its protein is CASSEAANVETYEQYF.

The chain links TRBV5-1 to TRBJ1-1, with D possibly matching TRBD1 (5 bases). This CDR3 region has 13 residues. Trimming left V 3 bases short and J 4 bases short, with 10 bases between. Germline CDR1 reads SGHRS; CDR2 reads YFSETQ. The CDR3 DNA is TGCGCCAGCAGCTCATCGGGGCCCACTGAAGCTTTCTTT. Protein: CASSSSGPTEAFF.

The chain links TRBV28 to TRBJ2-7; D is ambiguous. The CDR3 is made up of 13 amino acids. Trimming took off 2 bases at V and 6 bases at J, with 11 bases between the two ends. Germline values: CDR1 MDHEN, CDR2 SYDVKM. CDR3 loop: CASSLVDTGEQYF. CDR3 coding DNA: TGTGCCAGCAGTTTAGTCGACACCGGCGAGCAGTACTTC. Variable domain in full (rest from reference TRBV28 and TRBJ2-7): DVKVTQSSRYLVKRTGEKVFLECVQDMDHENMFWYRQDPGLGLRLIYFSYDVKMKEKGDIPEGYSVSREKKERFSLILESASTNQTSMYLCASSLVDTGEQYFGPGTRLTVT.